The clone carrying this TCR beta chain was counted only a few times. The V gene end was trimmed by 6 bases and the J gene end by 7 bases; junction bases not matched to a gene: 11. The germline gives CDR1 WNHNN, CDR2 SYGVQD (reference sequence). This CDR3 spans 14 amino acids. The record originates from a study of tumour-infiltrating T cells in Burkitt lymphoma. Study as a whole: Overall and progression-free survival were predicted by productive clonality.

TCRdb keeps only in-frame clones here, not all; method: immunoSEQ multiplex PCR. The sample holds some 2,900 clones; 12% to 15% are singletons and the top ten take approximately 3.5%. The TCR comes from a human donor with Burkitt lymphoma. This rearrangement joins TRBV10-1 to TRBJ2-7; 8 bases line up with TRBD1. The sample consisted of tumor tissue. CDR3 sequence (DNA): TGCGCCAGCAGCCCTTGGACAGGGCCGAGGGAGCAGTACTTC. It translates to CASSPWTGPREQYF.